There are a few counts of the clone carrying this T cell receptor (beta chain). The data stem from a study of early T cells in non-severe SARS-CoV-2 infection. CDR1 and CDR2 from the germline V gene are MNHEY and SMNVEV (reference sequence). V shed 4 bases and J shed 3 bases, with 10 bases lying between them. This CDR3 has 14 amino acids. MiXCR, run by TCRdb on the 5' RACE reads, gives a single entry per CDR3 protein. The repertoire includes about 68,000 distinct CDR3 sequences, 9% to 15% of them detected once, and about 1.7% sits in the top ten. The receptor comes from an adult who was a healthcare worker with PCR-confirmed SARS-CoV-2 infection or an uninfected control (not recorded which). Sequenced sample: whole blood. The chain carries TRBV27 and TRBJ1-5; TRBD1 is a possible D gene (6 bases). DNA for the CDR3: TGTGCCAGCAGTTCGCAGGGGACCAATCAGCCCCAGCATTTT. It is translated as CASSSQGTNQPQHF.